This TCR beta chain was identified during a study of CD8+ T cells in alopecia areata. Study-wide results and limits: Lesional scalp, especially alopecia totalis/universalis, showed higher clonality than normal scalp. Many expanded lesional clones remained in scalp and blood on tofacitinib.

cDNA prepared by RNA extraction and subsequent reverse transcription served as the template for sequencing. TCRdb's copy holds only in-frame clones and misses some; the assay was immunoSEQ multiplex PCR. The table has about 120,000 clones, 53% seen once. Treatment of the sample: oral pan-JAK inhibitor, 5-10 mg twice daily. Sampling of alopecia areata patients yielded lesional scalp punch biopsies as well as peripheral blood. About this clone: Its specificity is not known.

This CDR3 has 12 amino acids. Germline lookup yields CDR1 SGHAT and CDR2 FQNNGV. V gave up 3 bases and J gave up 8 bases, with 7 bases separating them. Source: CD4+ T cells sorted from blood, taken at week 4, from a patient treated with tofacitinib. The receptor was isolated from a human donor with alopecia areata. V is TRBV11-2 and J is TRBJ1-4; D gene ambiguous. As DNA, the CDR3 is TGTGCCAGCAGCTTTCCCGGGGAAAAACTGTTTTTT. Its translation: CASSFPGEKLFF.